This T cell receptor (beta chain) was recorded in a study of OX40 agonist ivuxolimab in advanced cancers. For this clone: The antigen is undetermined.

Germline loops: CDR1 SGHDT, CDR2 YYEEEE. The CDR3 is 16 residues long. With V trimmed by 5 bases and J by 4 bases, 12 bases remained unmatched. Study outcomes and limitations: Clones of CD4+ and CD8+ blood T cells grew by week 6 at doses of 0.1 to 3.0 mg/kg.

Clones were read by immunoSEQ multiplex PCR, and TCRdb kept only the in-frame ones, dropping some. The sample consists of 90,000 to 95,000 clones, approximately 80% of them appearing once. The chain uses TRBV5-6 and TRBJ2-1, with 7 nucleotides matching TRBD2. Source: CD4+ or CD8+ T cells sorted from blood, taken in a trial of the OX40 agonist ivuxolimab. This TCR was sampled from an adult with an advanced solid tumor such as melanoma, head and neck, liver or kidney cancer. CDR3 protein: CASSRLGGSSYNEQFF. The CDR3, as DNA: TGTGCCAGCAGTAGACTCGGGGGGTCCTCTTACAATGAGCAGTTCTTC. Together with reference TRBV5-6 and TRBJ2-1, the CDR3 gives the full variable domain: DAGVTQSPTHLIKTRGQQVTLRCSPKSGHDTVSWYQQALGQGPQFIFQYYEEEERQRGNFPDRFSGHQFPNYSSELNVNALLLGDSALYLCASSRLGGSSYNEQFFGPGTRLTVL.